A selection of T cell receptor beta chains follows, all from one sample in a study of blood T cell repertoires in COVID-19. Repertoires were generated with immunoSEQ multiplex PCR, while TCRdb's copy carries only in-frame clones and drops some. The sample includes more than 300,000 clones, roughly 89% of them seen just once. Input material: peripheral blood. These receptors originate from a woman under 30 who had recovered from COVID-19. Both conserved end residues are part of each CDR3. Each record gives: clone size, J gene, D gene, V gene, CDR3 protein, CDR3 DNA. D genes are given only for firm matches. Size values are once, few and many counts, or a class for expanded clones, and some rows have none.

clone size: NA; J gene: TRBJ1-2; D gene: NA; V gene: TRBV12-3/TRBV12-4; CDR3 protein: CASSLGATYGYTF; CDR3 DNA: TGTGCCAGCAGTTTAGGGGCGACATATGGCTACACCTTC
clone size: NA; J gene: TRBJ2-6; D gene: NA; V gene: TRBV5-4; CDR3 protein: CASSLRRESPISGANVLTF; CDR3 DNA: TGTGCCAGCAGCTTGAGGCGGGAATCACCTATCTCTGGGGCCAACGTCCTGACTTTC
clone size: NA; J gene: TRBJ2-1; D gene: NA; V gene: TRBV19; CDR3 protein: CASKRSASSYNEQFF; CDR3 DNA: TGTGCCAGTAAACGTAGCGCGAGCTCCTACAATGAGCAGTTCTTC
clone size: NA; J gene: TRBJ1-5; D gene: NA; V gene: TRBV27; CDR3 protein: CASSRVGGRTQPQHF; CDR3 DNA: TGTGCCAGCAGCCGGGTGGGGGGGAGGACGCAGCCCCAGCATTTT
clone size: NA; J gene: TRBJ2-1; D gene: NA; V gene: TRBV6-5; CDR3 protein: CASRRSLISGEQFF; CDR3 DNA: TGTGCCAGCAGGAGGTCACTGATATCTGGTGAGCAGTTCTTC
clone size: NA; J gene: TRBJ1-2; D gene: TRBD1; V gene: TRBV7-2; CDR3 protein: CASSSGQGAVYGYTF; CDR3 DNA: TGTGCCAGCAGCTCGGGACAGGGGGCCGTCTATGGCTACACCTTC
clone size: NA; J gene: TRBJ2-1; D gene: NA; V gene: TRBV12-1; CDR3 protein: CASSFGVRIGLAGGVLVNEQFF; CDR3 DNA: TGTGCCAGCAGCTTTGGAGTCCGGATTGGGCTAGCGGGAGGAGTACTTGTCAATGAGCAGTTCTTC
clone size: NA; J gene: TRBJ1-2; D gene: NA; V gene: TRBV7-2; CDR3 protein: CASSLGGGADGYTF; CDR3 DNA: TGTGCCAGCAGCTTAGGGGGAGGGGCGGATGGCTACACCTTC
clone size: NA; J gene: TRBJ1-6; D gene: NA; V gene: TRBV14; CDR3 protein: CASSHAVTGASPLHF; CDR3 DNA: TGTGCCAGCAGCCACGCTGTGACAGGCGCCTCACCCCTCCACTTT
clone size: NA; J gene: TRBJ2-1; D gene: TRBD2; V gene: TRBV5-6; CDR3 protein: CASSLGTSGRYNEQFF; CDR3 DNA: TGTGCCAGCAGCTTGGGGACTAGCGGGAGGTACAATGAGCAGTTCTTC
clone size: NA; J gene: TRBJ2-3; D gene: TRBD2; V gene: TRBV5-4; CDR3 protein: CASGGGGSDTQYF; CDR3 DNA: TGTGCCAGCGGGGGGGGAGGTTCAGATACGCAGTATTTT
clone size: NA; J gene: TRBJ1-5; D gene: NA; V gene: TRBV15; CDR3 protein: CATSSGQADRQPQHF; CDR3 DNA: TGTGCCACCAGCAGCGGTCAGGCTGATCGTCAGCCCCAGCATTTT
clone size: NA; J gene: TRBJ1-3; D gene: NA; V gene: TRBV9; CDR3 protein: CASSGTLGNTIYF; CDR3 DNA: TGTGCCAGCAGCGGGACACTTGGAAACACCATATATTTT
clone size: NA; J gene: TRBJ2-3; D gene: NA; V gene: TRBV10-2; CDR3 protein: CASSRYRSPRTDTQYF; CDR3 DNA: TGCGCCAGCAGTCGGTATCGCTCTCCCCGCACAGATACGCAGTATTTT
clone size: NA; J gene: TRBJ2-2; D gene: TRBD1; V gene: TRBV5-4; CDR3 protein: CASSIAGGRNTGELFF; CDR3 DNA: TGTGCCAGCAGCATCGCAGGGGGCCGGAACACCGGGGAGCTGTTTTTT
clone size: NA; J gene: TRBJ1-1; D gene: NA; V gene: TRBV9; CDR3 protein: CASSGTVSSEAFF; CDR3 DNA: TGTGCCAGCAGCGGGACAGTTTCATCTGAAGCTTTCTTT
clone size: few; J gene: TRBJ1-3; D gene: NA; V gene: TRBV19; CDR3 protein: CASSIGRSGNTIYF; CDR3 DNA: TGTGCCAGTAGTATCGGTCGCTCTGGAAACACCATATATTTT
clone size: NA; J gene: TRBJ1-2; D gene: TRBD1; V gene: TRBV23-1; CDR3 protein: CASSRATRGRSNYGYTF; CDR3 DNA: TGCGCCAGCAGTCGGGCGACCAGGGGGCGGTCGAACTATGGCTACACCTTC
clone size: NA; J gene: TRBJ2-1; D gene: TRBD2; V gene: TRBV3-1/TRBV3-2; CDR3 protein: CASSQGTGTSEFF; CDR3 DNA: TGTGCCAGCAGCCAGGGGACCGGGACTAGCGAGTTCTTC
clone size: once; J gene: TRBJ2-3; D gene: TRBD2; V gene: TRBV29-1; CDR3 protein: CSVKSSGGDTQYF; CDR3 DNA: TGCAGCGTTAAGTCTAGCGGGGGAGATACGCAGTATTTT
clone size: once; J gene: TRBJ2-2; D gene: TRBD2; V gene: TRBV7-9; CDR3 protein: CASSPGLGSGSSGELFF; CDR3 DNA: TGTGCCAGCAGCCCTGGGCTGGGGAGCGGGAGTTCCGGGGAGCTGTTTTTT
clone size: NA; J gene: TRBJ1-5; D gene: NA; V gene: TRBV28; CDR3 protein: CASSFSGSFNQPQHF; CDR3 DNA: TGTGCCAGCAGTTTTTCAGGGTCGTTTAATCAGCCCCAGCATTTT
clone size: NA; J gene: TRBJ2-3; D gene: TRBD2; V gene: TRBV7-2; CDR3 protein: CASSYERGSTDTQYF; CDR3 DNA: TGTGCCAGCAGCTATGAGCGGGGATCCACAGATACGCAGTATTTT
clone size: NA; J gene: TRBJ2-6; D gene: TRBD2; V gene: TRBV2; CDR3 protein: CASQRESGANVLTF; CDR3 DNA: TGTGCCAGCCAGCGGGAATCTGGGGCCAACGTCCTGACTTTC
clone size: NA; J gene: TRBJ2-1; D gene: TRBD2; V gene: TRBV5-1; CDR3 protein: CASSWGLAGDSYNEQFF; CDR3 DNA: TGCGCCAGCAGCTGGGGACTAGCGGGAGACTCCTACAATGAGCAGTTCTTC
clone size: NA; J gene: TRBJ2-1; D gene: TRBD2; V gene: TRBV11-3; CDR3 protein: CASSPRAGEVSGNEQFF; CDR3 DNA: TGTGCCAGCAGCCCAAGAGCGGGAGAGGTCTCGGGAAATGAGCAGTTCTTC
clone size: NA; J gene: TRBJ1-6; D gene: NA; V gene: TRBV19; CDR3 protein: CASSQLGEGNSPLHF; CDR3 DNA: TGTGCCAGTAGCCAATTAGGGGAAGGGAATTCACCCCTCCACTTT
clone size: NA; J gene: TRBJ2-1; D gene: NA; V gene: TRBV2; CDR3 protein: CASSETLVHSYNEQFF; CDR3 DNA: TGTGCCAGCAGTGAAACCCTAGTCCACTCCTACAATGAGCAGTTCTTC
clone size: NA; J gene: TRBJ2-2; D gene: NA; V gene: TRBV30; CDR3 protein: CAWSVGAVTGELFF; CDR3 DNA: TGTGCCTGGAGTGTGGGGGCGGTCACCGGGGAGCTGTTTTTT
clone size: NA; J gene: TRBJ1-4; D gene: NA; V gene: TRBV6-1; CDR3 protein: CASSEGRYGVLEKLFF; CDR3 DNA: TGTGCCAGCAGTGAAGGGCGATACGGGGTTCTTGAAAAACTGTTTTTT
clone size: NA; J gene: TRBJ2-3; D gene: NA; V gene: TRBV19; CDR3 protein: CASRRTIGADTQYF; CDR3 DNA: TGTGCCAGTAGGAGGACTATTGGGGCAGATACGCAGTATTTT
clone size: once; J gene: TRBJ2-3; D gene: TRBD1; V gene: TRBV7-9; CDR3 protein: CASSLVGARPGGLDTQYF; CDR3 DNA: TGTGCCAGCAGCTTAGTTGGGGCCAGGCCAGGGGGCCTAGATACGCAGTATTTT
clone size: NA; J gene: TRBJ2-1; D gene: TRBD2; V gene: TRBV5-1; CDR3 protein: CASSLGLAEGNEQFF; CDR3 DNA: TGCGCCAGCAGCCTGGGACTAGCGGAGGGCAATGAGCAGTTCTTC
clone size: once; J gene: TRBJ1-2; D gene: NA; V gene: TRBV7-9; CDR3 protein: CASSLDGGTNYGYTF; CDR3 DNA: TGTGCCAGCAGCTTAGATGGCGGAACTAACTATGGCTACACCTTC
clone size: NA; J gene: TRBJ1-2; D gene: TRBD1; V gene: TRBV5-4; CDR3 protein: CASSSDRGAYGYTF; CDR3 DNA: TGTGCCAGCAGCTCGGACAGGGGAGCCTATGGCTACACCTTC
clone size: NA; J gene: TRBJ1-1; D gene: NA; V gene: TRBV27; CDR3 protein: CASSLSSGRANTEAFF; CDR3 DNA: TGTGCCAGCAGTTTATCGTCCGGCAGGGCGAACACTGAAGCTTTCTTT
clone size: NA; J gene: TRBJ2-1; D gene: TRBD2; V gene: TRBV12-5; CDR3 protein: CASGPSTGTSGYNEQFF; CDR3 DNA: TGTGCTAGTGGTCCGTCAACCGGGACTAGCGGATACAATGAGCAGTTCTTC
clone size: NA; J gene: TRBJ2-2; D gene: TRBD2; V gene: TRBV12-5; CDR3 protein: CASGLVLGRGRTGELFF; CDR3 DNA: TGTGCTAGTGGTTTGGTACTTGGGAGGGGTAGAACCGGGGAGCTGTTTTTT
clone size: NA; J gene: TRBJ1-2; D gene: NA; V gene: TRBV7-2; CDR3 protein: CASSLAGGSYGYTF; CDR3 DNA: TGTGCCAGCAGCTTAGCGGGGGGTTCCTATGGCTACACCTTC
clone size: NA; J gene: TRBJ2-2; D gene: TRBD2; V gene: TRBV5-5; CDR3 protein: CASTISELAVSRITGELFF; CDR3 DNA: TGTGCCAGCACTATCTCGGAACTAGCGGTTTCGCGGATCACCGGGGAGCTGTTTTTT
clone size: few; J gene: TRBJ2-2; D gene: TRBD2; V gene: TRBV14; CDR3 protein: CASSQLAGANTGELFF; CDR3 DNA: TGTGCCAGCAGCCAACTAGCGGGGGCGAACACCGGGGAGCTGTTTTTT
clone size: NA; J gene: TRBJ2-1; D gene: TRBD1; V gene: TRBV28; CDR3 protein: CASRTSGTGGGSISNEQFF; CDR3 DNA: TGTGCCAGCAGGACTTCCGGGACAGGGGGCGGCTCGATTTCCAATGAGCAGTTCTTC
clone size: NA; J gene: TRBJ1-2; D gene: TRBD1; V gene: TRBV6-5; CDR3 protein: CASRPGGQGNYGYTF; CDR3 DNA: TGTGCCAGCAGACCCGGGGGACAGGGTAACTATGGCTACACCTTC
clone size: NA; J gene: TRBJ2-3; D gene: TRBD2; V gene: TRBV5-1; CDR3 protein: CASSPPVAGDPDTQYF; CDR3 DNA: TGCGCCAGCAGCCCTCCGGTGGCGGGAGATCCAGATACGCAGTATTTT
clone size: NA; J gene: TRBJ2-3; D gene: TRBD2; V gene: TRBV9; CDR3 protein: CASSVLAGGPDTQYF; CDR3 DNA: TGTGCCAGCAGCGTACTAGCGGGAGGCCCAGATACGCAGTATTTT
clone size: NA; J gene: TRBJ1-1; D gene: NA; V gene: TRBV2; CDR3 protein: CASSEASGVTEAFF; CDR3 DNA: TGTGCCAGCAGTGAAGCCTCCGGGGTCACTGAAGCTTTCTTT
clone size: NA; J gene: TRBJ2-2; D gene: NA; V gene: TRBV7-9; CDR3 protein: CASNMGQVPHTGELFF; CDR3 DNA: TGTGCCAGCAACATGGGGCAGGTCCCGCACACCGGGGAGCTGTTTTTT
clone size: NA; J gene: TRBJ2-1; D gene: TRBD2; V gene: TRBV4-1; CDR3 protein: CASSQDLGRELSYNEQFF; CDR3 DNA: TGCGCCAGCAGCCAAGACTTAGGGCGGGAGCTATCCTACAATGAGCAGTTCTTC
clone size: NA; J gene: TRBJ2-3; D gene: TRBD1; V gene: TRBV2; CDR3 protein: CASRPRQGKTDTQYF; CDR3 DNA: TGTGCCAGCAGGCCCCGACAGGGGAAGACAGATACGCAGTATTTT
clone size: NA; J gene: TRBJ1-5; D gene: TRBD1; V gene: TRBV2; CDR3 protein: CASRGTGGYNQPQHF; CDR3 DNA: TGTGCCAGCAGGGGGACAGGGGGCTACAATCAGCCCCAGCATTTT
clone size: NA; J gene: TRBJ2-1; D gene: TRBD2; V gene: TRBV25-1; CDR3 protein: CASAEETSGSNEQFF; CDR3 DNA: TGTGCCAGCGCCGAGGAGACTAGCGGGAGCAATGAGCAGTTCTTC
clone size: NA; J gene: TRBJ1-2; D gene: NA; V gene: TRBV29-1; CDR3 protein: CSVDGGGEGYTF; CDR3 DNA: TGCAGCGTTGATGGGGGGGGAGAGGGCTACACCTTC